This section outlines one T cell receptor (beta chain) sequence together with its context. The data stem from a study of blood T cell repertoires in COVID-19. Study information: Spain, Italy and the United States supplied samples that represented acute and convalescent COVID-19. PBMCs, B-cell-depleted T cells, or T cells were the source of the cDNA or gDNA that made up the material.

Germline V lookup: CDR1 SGHDT, CDR2 YYEEEE. The CDR3 runs 15 residues. V was clipped by 0 bases and J by 0 bases, with 9 bases between them. In the authors' workflow: By means of reference gene primer amplification, nucleated cell counts were estimated. Libraries were prepared by immunoSEQ multiplex PCR; TCRdb keeps only in-frame clonotypes and omits some of them. Clonal size and the V and J genes are those of that table, whereas D and trimming came from the DNA. This table has almost 250,000 clones, about nine tenths appearing once. This TCR came from a woman aged 55-75 years who had recovered from COVID-19. Sequences were obtained from peripheral blood. The rearrangement links TRBV5-6 to TRBJ1-2, with a weak D call TRBD1 (5 bases). DNA for the CDR3: TGTGCCAGCAGCTTGGTGTTCAGGGCTAACTATGGCTACACCTTC. Translation gives CASSLVFRANYGYTF.